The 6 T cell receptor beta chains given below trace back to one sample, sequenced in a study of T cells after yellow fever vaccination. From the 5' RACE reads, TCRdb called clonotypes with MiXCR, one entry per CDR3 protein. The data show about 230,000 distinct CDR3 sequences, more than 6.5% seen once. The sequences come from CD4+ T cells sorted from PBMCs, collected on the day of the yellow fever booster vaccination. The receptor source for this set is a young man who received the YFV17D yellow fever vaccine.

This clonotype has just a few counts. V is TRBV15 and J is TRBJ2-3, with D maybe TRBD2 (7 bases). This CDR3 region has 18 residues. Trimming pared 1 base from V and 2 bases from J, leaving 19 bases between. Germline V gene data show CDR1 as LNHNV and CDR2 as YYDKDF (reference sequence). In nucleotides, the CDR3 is TGTGCCACCAGCAGAGGTAGCGGGCCCAGGGGCCTCACAGATACGCAGTATTTT. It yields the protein CATSRGSGPRGLTDTQYF.

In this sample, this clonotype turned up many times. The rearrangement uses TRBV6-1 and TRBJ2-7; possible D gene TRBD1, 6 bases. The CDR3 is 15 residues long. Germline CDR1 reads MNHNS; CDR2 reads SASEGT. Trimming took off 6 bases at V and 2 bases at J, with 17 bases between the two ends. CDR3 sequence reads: CASRNLRGFPYEQYF. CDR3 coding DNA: TGTGCCAGCAGGAACCTCAGGGGTTTCCCCTACGAGCAGTACTTC.

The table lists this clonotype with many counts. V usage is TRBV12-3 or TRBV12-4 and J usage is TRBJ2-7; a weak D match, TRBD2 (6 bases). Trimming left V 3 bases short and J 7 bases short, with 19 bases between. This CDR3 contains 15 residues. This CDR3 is CASSFVAGMGGEQYF. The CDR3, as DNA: TGTGCCAGCAGTTTTGTGGCGGGAATGGGGGGAGAGCAGTACTTC.

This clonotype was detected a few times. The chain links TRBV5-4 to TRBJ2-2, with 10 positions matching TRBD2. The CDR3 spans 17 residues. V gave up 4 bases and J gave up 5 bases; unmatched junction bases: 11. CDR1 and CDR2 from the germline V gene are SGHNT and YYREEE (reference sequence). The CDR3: CASSPIRAGGGTGELFF. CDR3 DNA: TGTGCCAGCAGCCCTATTCGAGCGGGAGGGGGAACCGGGGAGCTGTTTTTT.

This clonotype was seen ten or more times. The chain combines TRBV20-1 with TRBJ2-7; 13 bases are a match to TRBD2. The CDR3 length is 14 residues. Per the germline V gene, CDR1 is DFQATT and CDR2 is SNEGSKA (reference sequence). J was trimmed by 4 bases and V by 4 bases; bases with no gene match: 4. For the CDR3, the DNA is TGCAGTGCTACCGGGACTAGCGGGATTTACGAGCAGTACTTC. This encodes CSATGTSGIYEQYF.

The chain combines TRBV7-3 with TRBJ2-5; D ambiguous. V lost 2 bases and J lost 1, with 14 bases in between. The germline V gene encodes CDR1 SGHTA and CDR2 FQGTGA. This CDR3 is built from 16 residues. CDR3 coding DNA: TGTGCCAGCAGCTTAGGGTTGCGGCCCTTCCAAGAGACCCAGTACTTC. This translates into CASSLGLRPFQETQYF. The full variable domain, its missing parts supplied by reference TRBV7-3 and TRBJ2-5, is GAGVSQTPSNKVTEKGKYVELRCDPISGHTALYWYRQSLGQGPEFLIYFQGTGAADDSGLPNDRFFAVRPEGSVSTLKIQRTERGDSAVYLCASSLGLRPFQETQYFGPGTRLLVL.